The subject of this entry is one TCR beta chain. Its target is not known. CDR1 is SGHNT, CDR2 YENEEA, per germline. This CDR3 comprises 17 residues. Losses at the gene ends were 5 bases for V and 0 bases for J; bases not matched to a gene: 10. TCRdb redid the calling of the RACE reads with MiXCR, one entry per CDR3 protein. The table includes 95,000 to 150,000 distinct CDR3 sequences, 11% detected once. Time point given: patch test 3, about 24 weeks after DPC sensitization. Specified treatment: therapeutic diphenylcyclopropenone sensitization with weekly scalp DPC. These data are taken from a study of human T cells and chemical hapten exposure. General observations from the study: Versus controls, expanded TCRs had significantly more large CDR3 similarity clusters. Sensitization with DPC brought no change to TCRs above 1 in 1000 in frequency.

Specimen: whole blood, collected in connection with sensitization to the hapten diphenylcyclopropenone (DPC). The receptor's source is a woman aged 45-60 years with alopecia areata. Some clones in this sample may be carry-over from other donors' samples. This chain connects TRBV11-3 to TRBJ1-3; 7 bases agree with TRBD1. CDR3 loop: CASSPGTVDSSGNTIYF. The CDR3 DNA sequence: TGTGCCAGCAGCCCGGGGACAGTCGATAGCTCTGGAAACACCATATATTTT.